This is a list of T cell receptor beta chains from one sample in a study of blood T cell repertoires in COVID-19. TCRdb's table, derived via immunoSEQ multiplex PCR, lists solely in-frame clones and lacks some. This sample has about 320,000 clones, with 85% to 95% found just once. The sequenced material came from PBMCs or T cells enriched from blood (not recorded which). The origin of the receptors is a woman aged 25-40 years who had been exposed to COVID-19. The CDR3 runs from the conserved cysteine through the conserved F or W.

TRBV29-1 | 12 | CRTDGRATEAFF
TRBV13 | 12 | CASRERTTEAFF
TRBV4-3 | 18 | CASSPLNEKPTGNTEAFF
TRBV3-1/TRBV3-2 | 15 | CASSQVLAGKNIQYF
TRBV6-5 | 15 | CASSRQGSGNSPLHF
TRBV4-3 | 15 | CASSQDPRVRTEAFF
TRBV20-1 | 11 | CSAKHRETQYF
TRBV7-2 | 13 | CASSSVSYNEQFF
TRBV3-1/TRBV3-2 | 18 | CASSPGGIAGGHNNEQFF
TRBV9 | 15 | CASSVGQGSYNEQFF
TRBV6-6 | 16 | CASSYPNDRVGREQYF
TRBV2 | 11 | CASSAGGEQFF
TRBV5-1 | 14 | CASSPQGGRGEAFF
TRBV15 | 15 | CATSRERGEGYGYTF
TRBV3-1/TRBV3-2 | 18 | CASSPGWAGGSYNSPLHF
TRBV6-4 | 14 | CASRRIGGATEAFF
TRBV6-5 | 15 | CASSYSGTGIYGYTF
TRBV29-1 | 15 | CSVDTSVSSYNEQFF
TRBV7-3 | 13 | CASSLLPNTEAFF
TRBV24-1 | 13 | CAISQGWPDTQYF
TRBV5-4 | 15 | CASSPGQGVHTEAFF
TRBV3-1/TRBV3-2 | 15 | CASSLQGVRTDTQYF
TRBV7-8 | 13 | CASSSGTRGEQYF
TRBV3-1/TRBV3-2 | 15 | CASSRRRTSWDEQYF
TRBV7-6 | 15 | CASSQKGGLQETQYF
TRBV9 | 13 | CASSAGGPDTQYF
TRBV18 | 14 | CASSPTSGPYEQYF
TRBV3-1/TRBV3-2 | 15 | CASSRIGGSNYGYTF
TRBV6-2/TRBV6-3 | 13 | CASSYKGYSGYTF
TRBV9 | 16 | CASSVGRGLGNEKLFF
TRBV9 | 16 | CASSERTGGTYNEQFF
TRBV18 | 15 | CASSPQGSHQETQYF
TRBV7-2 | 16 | CASSLDWGLGTDTQYF
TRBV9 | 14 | CASTQGQFNYGYTF
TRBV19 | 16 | CASSGRVRDRPYEQYF
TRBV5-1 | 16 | CASSLEPYYNTGELFF
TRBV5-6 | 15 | CASSMGLPSTDTQYF
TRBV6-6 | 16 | CASSTYATALNYGYTF
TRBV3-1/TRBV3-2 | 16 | CASSQPGLAGGNEQFF
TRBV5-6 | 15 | CASSPGTAGYNEQFF
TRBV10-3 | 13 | CAISGGDSHEQYF
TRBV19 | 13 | CASSAGKNTEAFF
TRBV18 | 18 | CASSPWTLRRPYQETQYF
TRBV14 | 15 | CASRGLAGNQETQYF
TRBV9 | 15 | CASSPRDRGFVLAFF
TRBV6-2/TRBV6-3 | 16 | CASTPGGTGHTGELFF
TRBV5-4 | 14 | CASSLWQGSEKLFF